This T cell receptor beta chain originates from a study of CD8+CD57+ T cells in acquired aplastic anemia. Patients chosen for sequencing had shown CD8+CD57+ cell expansion by flow cytometry. The germline V gene has CDR1 SGHTA and CDR2 FQGNSA. V lost 4 bases and J lost 4, with 17 bases in between. This CDR3 region has 16 residues. This clonotype is a singleton in its sample. The template used for profiling TCR beta VDJ and CDR3 was genomic DNA. TCRdb analysed the reads with MiXCR anew, one entry per CDR3 protein. The sample yields 150,000 or so distinct CDR3 sequences, around half seen once. This TCR was recovered from a human donor with aplastic anemia. V gene TRBV7-2 combines with J gene TRBJ2-1, with D tentatively TRBD2 (7 bases). The sample taken for sequencing was sorted CD4+, CD8+, or CD8+CD57+ T cells (not recorded which) from PBMCs. The CDR3 loop reads CASSSEEGGGYNEQFF. The CDR3 DNA is TGTGCCAGCAGCTCAGAGGAAGGGGGGGGGTACAATGAGCAGTTCTTC.